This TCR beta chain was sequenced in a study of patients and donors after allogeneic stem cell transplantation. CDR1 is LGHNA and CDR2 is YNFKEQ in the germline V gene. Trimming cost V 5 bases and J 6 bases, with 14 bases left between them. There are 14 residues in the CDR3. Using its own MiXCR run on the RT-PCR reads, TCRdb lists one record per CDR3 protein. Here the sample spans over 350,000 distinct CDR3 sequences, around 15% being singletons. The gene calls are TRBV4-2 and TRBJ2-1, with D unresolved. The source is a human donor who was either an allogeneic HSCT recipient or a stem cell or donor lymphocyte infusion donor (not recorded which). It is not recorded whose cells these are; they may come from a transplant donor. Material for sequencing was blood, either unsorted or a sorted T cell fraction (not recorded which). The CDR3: CASSFGWEGNEQFF. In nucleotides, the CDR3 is TGTGCCAGCAGCTTCGGCTGGGAAGGCAATGAGCAGTTCTTC.